These 21 T cell receptor beta chains were sequenced from one sample in a study of CD8+ T cells in alopecia areata. Extraction of RNA preceded its reverse transcription into cDNA, which served as the sequencing template. Using immunoSEQ multiplex PCR, the repertoire was profiled, and TCRdb retains in-frame clones only, with some absent. The sample yields approximately 180,000 clones, roughly 66% seen once. The sample consisted of CD8+ T cells sorted from blood, taken at week 0. Every receptor here comes from a human donor with alopecia areata.

This clone was seen only a few times. The J gene is TRBJ2-3, the V gene TRBV6-5, with a possible D match to TRBD2 (5 bases). Deletions cut 5 bases from V and 3 bases from J, with 9 bases between. The CDR3 extends over 13 amino acids. CDR1 and CDR2 (germline): MNHEY, SVGAGI. The CDR3 loop reads CASSVSGTDTQYF. Written as DNA, the CDR3 is TGTGCCAGCAGTGTTTCGGGGACAGATACGCAGTATTTT.

About this clone: The junction and the germline gene differ at one end; a read error may be behind it. The chain carries TRBV29-1 and TRBJ1-2; possibly TRBD1 for D (5 bases). Per germline, CDR1 SQVTM and CDR2 ANQGSEA. CDR3 length: 9 residues. Here the CDR3 DNA reads TGCAGCGTTTCGGGGGAGGTGAGCTTC. Translation: CSVSGEVSF.

In its sample, this clone was seen a few times. J is TRBJ1-4 and V is TRBV30, with a weak D call TRBD1 (5 bases). Germline V gives CDR1 GTSNPN, CDR2 SVGIG (reference sequence). V was cut by 7 bases and J by 0 bases, with 21 bases left in between. The CDR3 length is 17 residues. The CDR3 DNA reads TGTGCCTTGGCGGCCGGGGGGGACGTTGCAACTAATGAAAAACTGTTTTTT. Translating gives CALAAGGDVATNEKLFF.

The chain joins TRBV9 to TRBJ2-5, with D unclear. Germline values: CDR1 SGDLS, CDR2 YYNGEE. Trimming cost V 5 bases and J 1 base, with 12 bases left between them. The CDR3 covers 14 residues. The CDR3 DNA is TGTGCCAGCAGTGCCCCGGAAGCCCAAGAGACCCAGTACTTC. It yields the protein CASSAPEAQETQYF.

The chain couples TRBV29-1 to TRBJ1-2, with 8 bases matching TRBD1. Germline assignment: CDR1 SQVTM and CDR2 ANQGSEA. Losses at the gene ends were 4 bases for V and 2 bases for J; bases not matched to a gene: 6. The CDR3 runs 14 residues. The CDR3 region is CSVGSTGDNYGYTF. DNA for the CDR3: TGCAGCGTTGGGTCGACAGGGGACAACTATGGCTACACCTTC.

The V and J genes are TRBV13 and TRBJ1-4; TRBD1 aligns across 7 bases. J gave up 8 bases and V 4 bases, and 10 bases lay outside the gene matches. CDR1 and CDR2 from the germline V gene are PRHDT and FYEKMQ (reference sequence). The CDR3 runs to 15 residues. CDR3 sequence: CASSSRRQGWEKLFF. DNA of the CDR3: TGTGCCAGCAGCTCGCGCAGACAGGGTTGGGAAAAACTGTTTTTT.

The rearrangement links TRBV23-1 to TRBJ2-7; D call uncertain. TRBV23-1 falls under the ORF class, with uncertain function. Trimming took off 7 bases at V and 1 base at J, with 17 bases between the two ends. This CDR3 region has 15 residues. CDR3 DNA sequence: TGCGCCAGCACTATCCTCACTGCGGTATCCTACGAGCAGTACTTC. Protein product: CASTILTAVSYEQYF.

The gene calls are TRBV4-1 and TRBJ2-7, with D hard to call. Trimming removed 6 bases at V and 3 bases at J, with 9 bases between. Per germline, CDR1 MGHRA and CDR2 YSYEKL. This CDR3 has 12 amino acids. The chain's CDR3 is CASSQDRYEQYF. Here the CDR3 DNA reads TGCGCCAGCAGTCAGGACCGCTACGAGCAGTACTTC.

CDR3 sequence: CASSQGREQYF. DNA for the CDR3: TGCGCCAGTTCCCAGGGGCGAGAGCAGTACTTC. The chain recombines TRBV5-1 with TRBJ2-7; possibly TRBD1 for D (6 bases). The CDR3 loop spans 11 amino acids. Deletions cut 8 bases from V and 7 bases from J, with 13 bases between. Per the germline V gene, CDR1 is SGHRS and CDR2 is YFSETQ.

The V gene is TRBV25-1, the J gene TRBJ2-7, with D uncertain. V was trimmed by 7 bases and J by 3 bases, leaving 13 bases between them. The CDR3 has 13 amino acids. Germline V CDR1 and CDR2: MGHDK, SYGVNS. The chain's CDR3 is CASTPLGGYEQYF. CDR3 coding DNA: TGTGCCAGCACCCCGTTAGGTGGCTACGAGCAGTACTTC.

The V and J genes are TRBV30 and TRBJ1-2, with D possibly being TRBD1 (5 bases). This CDR3 has 14 amino acids. Germline V gene sequence: CDR1 GTSNPN, CDR2 SVGIG (reference sequence). The V end lost 2 bases, the J end lost 7 bases, and 17 bases lay between the germline ends. The CDR3 DNA reads as TGTGCCTGGAGTATAGGGACCGTCGTGGGTGGCTACACCTTC. This codes for CAWSIGTVVGGYTF.

The sample holds a few counts of this clone. V and J are TRBV6-5 and TRBJ1-1; D remains ambiguous. This CDR3 has 14 residues. CDR1 is MNHEY, CDR2 SVGAGI, per germline. Deletions cut 3 bases from V and 1 base from J, with 9 bases between. CDR3 nucleotide sequence: TGTGCCAGCAGTTATGGCGGGGAGAACACTGAAGCTTTCTTT. This codes for CASSYGGENTEAFF.

This clone was observed a few times. Within the sample, other DNA sequences also encode this same CDR3. This chain connects TRBV5-1 to TRBJ2-7; D gene ambiguous. Trimming removed 0 bases at V and 3 bases at J, with 4 bases between. CDR1 and CDR2 (germline): SGHRS, YFSETQ. This CDR3 is built from 12 residues. CDR3 sequence reads: CASSLGGYEQYF. Here the CDR3 DNA reads TGCGCCAGCAGCTTGGGGGGCTACGAGCAGTACTTC.

Turning to this clone: The same CDR3 can be traced to other DNA sequences in this sample. The J gene is TRBJ2-7, the V gene TRBV27, with a possible D match to TRBD2 (6 bases). The CDR3 is 14 amino acids. Germline V gene lookup returns CDR1 MNHEY and CDR2 SMNVEV (reference sequence). V gave up 3 bases and J gave up 3 bases, with 12 bases separating them. CDR3 loop: CASSFGQGGYEQYF. CDR3 in DNA: TGTGCCAGCAGTTTTGGCCAGGGAGGCTACGAGCAGTACTTC.

CDR3 protein: CASSLGGGLADTQYF. In DNA, the CDR3 is TGTGCCAGCAGCTTGGGAGGGGGCCTCGCAGATACGCAGTATTTT. This rearrangement joins TRBV5-6 to TRBJ2-3; 7 bases line up with TRBD1. CDR3 length: 15 residues. The germline CDR1 and CDR2 sequences are SGHDT and YYEEEE. The V gene end was trimmed by 0 bases and the J gene end by 4 bases; junction bases not matched to a gene: 5. The full variable domain, its missing parts supplied by reference TRBV5-6 and TRBJ2-3, is DAGVTQSPTHLIKTRGQQVTLRCSPKSGHDTVSWYQQALGQGPQFIFQYYEEEERQRGNFPDRFSGHQFPNYSSELNVNALLLGDSALYLCASSLGGGLADTQYFGPGTRLTVL.

The genes are TRBV2 and TRBJ2-1; possibly TRBD1 for D (6 bases). The CDR3 spans 14 residues. Per the germline V gene, CDR1 is SNHLY and CDR2 is FYNNEI. Trimming stripped 7 bases from V and 3 bases from J, with 13 bases between. The CDR3 DNA follows: TGTGCCAGCAATGGGGCGGACAGCTACAATGAGCAGTTCTTC. It is translated as CASNGADSYNEQFF.

This chain links TRBV2 with TRBJ1-2, with D tentatively TRBD1 (5 bases). This CDR3 has 15 residues. Germline V gene sequence: CDR1 SNHLY, CDR2 FYNNEI. Trimming took off 1 base at V and 2 bases at J, with 11 bases between the two ends. The DNA for the CDR3 is TGTGCCAGCAGTGAAGTCGGGACCCCAAACTATGGCTACACCTTC. The encoded protein is CASSEVGTPNYGYTF.

This CDR3 reads CASSQEWHLNSPLHF. The CDR3 region has the DNA TGTGCCAGCAGCCAAGAGTGGCACCTGAATTCACCCCTCCACTTT. J is TRBJ1-6 and V is TRBV4-2, with D unresolved. V dropped 0 bases and J dropped 7 bases, with 10 bases sitting between them. The CDR3 extends over 15 amino acids. Germline CDR1 and CDR2: LGHNA and YNFKEQ.

This clone was seen a few times. J is TRBJ1-1 and V is TRBV7-2, with 7 bases matching TRBD1. Trimming at V came to 5 bases and at J to 3 bases, leaving 15 bases not matched to a gene. The CDR3 is 17 amino acids. Germline loops: CDR1 SGHTA, CDR2 FQGNSA. This CDR3 is CASSRTQPGQKDTEAFF. In DNA, the CDR3 is TGTGCCAGCAGCCGGACCCAACCGGGACAGAAGGACACTGAAGCTTTCTTT. Full variable domain (rest looked up from reference TRBV7-2 and TRBJ1-1): GAGVSQSPSNKVTEKGKDVELRCDPISGHTALYWYRQSLGQGLEFLIYFQGNSAPDKSGLPSDRFSAERTGGSVSTLTIQRTQQEDSAVYLCASSRTQPGQKDTEAFFGQGTRLTVV.

A remark on this clone: Its ends do not fully match the called genes, so a read error is possible. V and J are TRBV12-5 and TRBJ1-2; D is uncertain. The germline V gene encodes CDR1 LGHNT and CDR2 FRNRAP. The CDR3 spans 13 residues. CDR3 sequence reads: CASGSPAFRTVDF. The CDR3 nucleotides read TGTGCTAGTGGTTCGCCGGCATTCCGGACCGTGGACTTC.

V and J are TRBV5-1 and TRBJ2-3; 9 nucleotides match TRBD1. After removal of 4 bases from V and 3 bases from J, the junction contained 9 bases not matched to a gene. This CDR3 is 16 amino acids long. Germline V gene sequence: CDR1 SGHRS, CDR2 YFSETQ. CDR3 region: CASSRTGTGKTDTQYF. CDR3 bases: TGCGCCAGCAGCCGCACCGGGACAGGGAAAACAGATACGCAGTATTTT.